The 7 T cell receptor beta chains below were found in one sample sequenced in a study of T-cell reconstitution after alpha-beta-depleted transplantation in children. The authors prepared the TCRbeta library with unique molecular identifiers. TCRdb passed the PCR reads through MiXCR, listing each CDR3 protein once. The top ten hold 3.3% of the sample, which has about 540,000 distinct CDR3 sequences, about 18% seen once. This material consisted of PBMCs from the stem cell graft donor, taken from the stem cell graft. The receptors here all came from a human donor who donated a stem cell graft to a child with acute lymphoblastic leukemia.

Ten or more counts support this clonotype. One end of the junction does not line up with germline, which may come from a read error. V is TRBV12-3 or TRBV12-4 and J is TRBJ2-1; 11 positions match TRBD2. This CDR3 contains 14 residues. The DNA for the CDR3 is TGTGCCAGCAGCTTAGCGGGAGGGGGGGGAGAGCAGTTCTTC. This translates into CASSLAGGGGEQFF.

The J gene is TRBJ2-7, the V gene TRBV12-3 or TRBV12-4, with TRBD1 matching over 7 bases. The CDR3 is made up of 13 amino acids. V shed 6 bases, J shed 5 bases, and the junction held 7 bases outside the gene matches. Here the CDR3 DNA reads TGTGCCAGCAGCCATGACAGGGAAAACGAGCAGTACTTC. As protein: CASSHDRENEQYF.

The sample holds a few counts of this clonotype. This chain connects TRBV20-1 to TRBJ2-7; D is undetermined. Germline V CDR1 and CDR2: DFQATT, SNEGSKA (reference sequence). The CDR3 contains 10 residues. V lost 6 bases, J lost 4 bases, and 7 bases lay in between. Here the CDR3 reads CSAGRYEQYF. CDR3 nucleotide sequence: TGCAGTGCCGGAAGATACGAGCAGTACTTC.

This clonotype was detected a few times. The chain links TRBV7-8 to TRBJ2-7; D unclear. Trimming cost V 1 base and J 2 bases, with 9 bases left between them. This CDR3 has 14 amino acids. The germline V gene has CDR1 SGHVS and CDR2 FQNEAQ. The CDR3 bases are TGTGCCAGCAGCTTAGTATACGGAACCTACGAGCAGTACTTC. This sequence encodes CASSLVYGTYEQYF.

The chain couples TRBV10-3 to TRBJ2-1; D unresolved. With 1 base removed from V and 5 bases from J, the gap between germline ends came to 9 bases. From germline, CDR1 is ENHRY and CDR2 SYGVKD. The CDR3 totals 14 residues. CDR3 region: CAISEFGSNNEQFF. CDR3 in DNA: TGTGCCATCAGTGAGTTCGGGTCAAACAATGAGCAGTTCTTC.

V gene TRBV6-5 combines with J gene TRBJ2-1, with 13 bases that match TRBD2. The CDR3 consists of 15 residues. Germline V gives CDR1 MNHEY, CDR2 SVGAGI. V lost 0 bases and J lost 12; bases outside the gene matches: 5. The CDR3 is CASSYSRRTSGRQFF. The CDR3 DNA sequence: TGTGCCAGCAGTTACTCGCGACGGACTAGCGGGAGGCAGTTCTTC.

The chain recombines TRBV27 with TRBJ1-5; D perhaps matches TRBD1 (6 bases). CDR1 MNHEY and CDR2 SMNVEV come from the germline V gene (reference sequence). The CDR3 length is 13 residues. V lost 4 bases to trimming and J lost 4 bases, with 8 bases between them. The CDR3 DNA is TGTGCCAGCAGTTGGACAGAAAATCAGCCCCAGCATTTT. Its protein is CASSWTENQPQHF.